This entry features one T cell receptor beta chain sequence. Its antigen is still unknown. Generated by immunoSEQ multiplex PCR, the TCRdb table keeps only in-frame clones and is missing some. The data contain 130,000 or so clones, around 90% of them singletons. The sample comes from a study of T cell responses to AZD1222 COVID-19 vaccine. The study, taken as a whole, reports: No repertoire was sampled before or during the peak T cell response, only after it. A reported finding is that nearly half of spike-specific TCRs target unmutated variant regions. The sample set comprised mostly white British donors with more females, and clonal diversity was possibly underestimated. Mapped onto spike, vaccine-associated CD4 TCRs spanned it and were dominant at 160-218 and 743-854.

This CDR3 has 15 amino acids. Germline V gene data show CDR1 as MDHEN and CDR2 as SYDVKM. With 5 bases removed from V and 7 bases from J, the gap between germline ends came to 20 bases. The source was peripheral blood, collected on day 0 of AZD1222 vaccination. The J gene is TRBJ1-2, the V gene TRBV28; tentatively, D is TRBD1 (6 bases). This clonotype was obtained from an adult in good health. The CDR3 protein is CASSPVRGTGAGYTF. Here the CDR3 DNA reads TGTGCCAGCAGTCCAGTCAGGGGCACCGGGGCTGGCTACACCTTC.